This T cell receptor (beta chain) was recorded in a study of blood T cell repertoires in COVID-19. Study overall: Specimens from acute and convalescent COVID-19 originated in the United States, Italy and Spain.

This CDR3 comprises 14 residues. The V end lost 3 bases, the J end lost 7 bases, and 10 bases lay between the germline ends. CDR1 and CDR2 from the germline V gene are KGHSY and FQNENV. Source study methods: From reference gene primer amplification, estimates of nucleated cell counts were derived. Sequenced by immunoSEQ multiplex PCR; TCRdb stores in-frame clones only, minus some. V and J calls plus clone size are reproduced from that table; the DNA served to infer D and trimming. This sample has about 300,000 clones, with under 90% found just once. Seattle's enrolled individuals joined amid active infection and were then monitored longitudinally.

The sequence came from a woman younger than 45 with COVID-19, enrolled during active disease. This chain joins TRBV16 and TRBJ1-6; no firm D call. Material for sequencing was peripheral blood. The CDR3 DNA is TGTGCCAGCAGCCATTCGGGTCGGAATTCACCCCTCCACTTT. Its translation: CASSHSGRNSPLHF.